This T cell receptor beta chain was retrieved from a study of T cell responses to AZD1222 COVID-19 vaccine. In the study overall: Pooled in the analysis were second doses at about 4 or about 12 weeks.

Study-wide findings and caveats: Repertoire collection took place solely once the T cell response had peaked. Among those given AZD1222, only 6 or 7 were seropositive at baseline.

V was clipped by 1 base and J by 2 bases, with 11 bases between them. The CDR3 contains 16 residues. The germline V gene encodes CDR1 LGHDT and CDR2 YNNKEL (reference sequence). This clone was seen only once. Its antigen is unidentified. The same CDR3 also results from other DNA sequences found in this sample. Produced via immunoSEQ multiplex PCR; TCRdb's table is partial and in-frame only. In the table there are over 130,000 clones, roughly 90% of which are singletons. The receptor comes from an adult in good health. The chain couples TRBV3-1 (or the pseudogene TRBV3-2) to TRBJ2-2; D unclear. The source was peripheral blood, collected on day 0 of AZD1222 vaccination. CDR3 DNA: TGTGCCAGCAGCCAAGGGACCAGATCAAACACCGGGGAGCTGTTTTTT. Translated: CASSQGTRSNTGELFF.